This T cell receptor beta chain is drawn from a study of T-cell reconstitution after alpha-beta-depleted transplantation in children. Whole-study findings and limits: Reports say that about two months after transplant, the alpha-beta T cells came out of several hundred graft clones that had expanded. From surviving recipient T cells and thymic progenitors came the high day-60 TCRbeta diversity observed in some patients. By one year post-transplant, T-cell counts and diversity largely arose from T cells that were newly produced.

A word on this clonotype: The antigen is not known.

Construction of the TCRbeta library involved unique molecular identifiers. TCRdb redid the calling of the PCR reads with MiXCR, one entry per CDR3 protein. The sample lists 250,000 or so distinct CDR3 sequences; 20% to 30% were seen once. The CDR3 is 14 amino acids. Germline CDR1 MDHEN, CDR2 SYDVKM. V lost 5 bases, J lost 4 bases, and 12 bases lay in between. Material: PBMCs, mostly from graft donor cells, obtained 360 days after TCRalphabeta/CD19-depleted stem cell transplant. V gene TRBV28 combines with J gene TRBJ2-1; D is possibly TRBD2 (6 bases). This sequence was found in a female patient younger than 10 who had a stem cell transplant for congenital amegakaryocytic thrombocytopenia, so the T cells may come from the graft donor. The CDR3 DNA follows: TGTGCCAGCAGTCGGGACTCTTTTTACAATGAGCAGTTCTTC. Protein product: CASSRDSFYNEQFF.